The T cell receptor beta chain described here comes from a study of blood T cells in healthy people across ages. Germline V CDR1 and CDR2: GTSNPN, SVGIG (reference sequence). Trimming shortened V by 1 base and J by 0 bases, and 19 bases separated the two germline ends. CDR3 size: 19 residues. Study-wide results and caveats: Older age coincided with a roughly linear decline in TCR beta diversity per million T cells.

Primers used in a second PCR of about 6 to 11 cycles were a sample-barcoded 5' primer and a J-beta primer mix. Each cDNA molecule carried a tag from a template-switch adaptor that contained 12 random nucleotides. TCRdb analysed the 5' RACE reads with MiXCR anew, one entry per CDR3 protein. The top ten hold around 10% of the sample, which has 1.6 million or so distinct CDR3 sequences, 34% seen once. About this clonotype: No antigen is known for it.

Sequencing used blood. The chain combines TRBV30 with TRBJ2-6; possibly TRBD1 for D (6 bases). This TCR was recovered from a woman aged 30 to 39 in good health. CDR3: CAWSGGRRDIRSGANVLTF. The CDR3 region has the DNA TGTGCCTGGAGTGGCGGACGCCGGGACATTCGCTCTGGGGCCAACGTCCTGACTTTC.